This T cell receptor (beta chain) originates from a study of T cells after yellow fever vaccination. CDR3 length: 12 amino acids. Germline CDR1 is SGHDT and CDR2 is YYEEEE. V was clipped by 1 base and J by 6 bases, with 7 bases between them. Notes on this clonotype: Its antigen is not known.

Study-wide points: Some clonotypes were seen in both the CD4 and the CD8 compartments. These made up a small share and likely arose from convergent recombination. Compared with primary, the secondary response was weaker and peaked at day 5, not 15.

TCRdb re-derived calls from the 5' RACE reads in MiXCR, one entry per CDR3 protein. The table lists some 420,000 distinct CDR3 sequences, approximately 19% of them singletons. The sequence came from a man between 18 and 35 years old who received the YFV17D yellow fever vaccine. Sample: PBMCs, taken before the yellow fever booster vaccination. The V and J genes are TRBV5-6 and TRBJ1-1; D unclear. The DNA for the CDR3 is TGTGCCAGCAGCTTGAAGGGTGCTGAAGCTTTCTTT. Translated: CASSLKGAEAFF.